This TCR beta chain stems from a study of cytomegalovirus exposure and HLA in healthy donors. Germline loops: CDR1 GTSNPN, CDR2 SVGIG (reference sequence). Unmatched junction bases numbered 11, after V lost 2 bases and J lost 8 bases. The CDR3 spans 15 residues. In the PCR, 60 Vbeta and 13 Jbeta primers were used. Profiling relied on immunoSEQ multiplex PCR, and the TCRdb table lists in-frame clones only, not all of them. The data show 200,000 to 300,000 clones, approximately 84% seen once. The study, taken as a whole, reports: Among the sequence variants, a highly shared cluster was likely an artifact of sequencing.

Regarding this clone: Its target is not known. The identical CDR3 is also encoded by other nucleotide sequences in the sample.

Sequencing input: PBMCs. The gene calls are TRBV30 and TRBJ1-3; 8 bases agree with TRBD1. This receptor was obtained from a woman between 35 and 50 years old in good health and CMV-seropositive. CDR3 bases: TGTGCCTGGAGTCGGGGACAGGCGAGGGGAGACACCATATATTTT. It yields the protein CAWSRGQARGDTIYF.